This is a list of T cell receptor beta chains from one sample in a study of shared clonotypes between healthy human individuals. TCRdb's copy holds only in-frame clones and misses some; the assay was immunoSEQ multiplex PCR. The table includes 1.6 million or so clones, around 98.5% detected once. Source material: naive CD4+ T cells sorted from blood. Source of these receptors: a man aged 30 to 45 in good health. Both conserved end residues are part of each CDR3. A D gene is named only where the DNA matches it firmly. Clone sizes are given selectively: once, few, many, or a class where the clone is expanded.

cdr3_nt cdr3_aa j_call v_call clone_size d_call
TGTGCCAGCAAAATGGCCCTCTACAATGAGCAGTTCTTC CASKMALYNEQFF TRBJ2-1 TRBV27 . .
TGTGCCAGCAGCACACTGACAGGGGTGAATCAGCCCCAGCATTTT CASSTLTGVNQPQHF TRBJ1-5 TRBV6-1 . TRBD1
TGTGCCAGCAGTGAAGTGTCCTCACTTAATGTGAAGGATACGCAGTATTTT CASSEVSSLNVKDTQYF TRBJ2-3 TRBV2 . .
TGTGCCAGCAGGAGACAGTCCTACGAGCAGTACTTC CASRRQSYEQYF TRBJ2-7 TRBV28 . .
TGCGCCAGCACCCAACTAGCGGGAGTCAGCGAGCAGTACTTC CASTQLAGVSEQYF TRBJ2-7 TRBV10-2 . TRBD2
TGTGCCAGCAGGGGACTCGGGGACACCGGGGAGCTGTTTTTT CASRGLGDTGELFF TRBJ2-2 TRBV5-4 . .
TGTGCCAGGAACCTCGAGGACCGTGGCTACACCTTC CARNLEDRGYTF TRBJ1-2 TRBV2 . .
TGTGCCAGCAGACAGAACCGGGCCACCTACGAGCAGTACTTC CASRQNRATYEQYF TRBJ2-7 TRBV4-2 . .
TGTGCCAGCAGCTTAAGACTAGCGGGTGGAGATACGCAGTATTTT CASSLRLAGGDTQYF TRBJ2-3 TRBV11-3 . TRBD2
TGTGCCAGCAGCTTGCCCTGGGGCGGGCTCTACAATGAGCAGTTCTTC CASSLPWGGLYNEQFF TRBJ2-1 TRBV5-4 . .
TGTGCCAGTAGTGCGCGACAGGGGGCTGGGGCCAACGTCCTGACTTTC CASSARQGAGANVLTF TRBJ2-6 TRBV19 . TRBD1
TGCAGCGTTGAATGGCTAGCGGGAGTTAGTGGAGAGACCCAGTACTTC CSVEWLAGVSGETQYF TRBJ2-5 TRBV29-1 once TRBD2
TGTGCCAGCAGCTCCTTAGCGGGAACAGATACGCAGTATTTT CASSSLAGTDTQYF TRBJ2-3 TRBV11-2 . TRBD2
TGTGCCAGCAGCTCGACGAGCGGGAGCGGGTACAATGAGCAGTTCTTC CASSSTSGSGYNEQFF TRBJ2-1 TRBV11-1 . TRBD2
TGCAGCGTTGCCAGACAGTCGGGACAGCCCCAGCATTTT CSVARQSGQPQHF TRBJ1-5 TRBV29-1 . .
TGTGCCAGCAACCGGCAGGTCCGGTTCACAGATACGCAGTATTTT CASNRQVRFTDTQYF TRBJ2-3 TRBV9 once .
TGTGCCAGCGGCCGCCAAGTCGGCGAGCAGTACTTC CASGRQVGEQYF TRBJ2-7 TRBV14 . .
TGCGCCAGCAGCTTGGCCGGGGCGGCCGGGGAGCTGTTTTTT CASSLAGAAGELFF TRBJ2-2 TRBV5-1 . .
TGCGCCAGCAGCACCGACAGGGGGGAGCAGTACTTC CASSTDRGEQYF TRBJ2-7 TRBV5-1 . TRBD1
TGTGCCAGCAGTGGAAACACCATATATTTT CASSGNTIYF TRBJ1-3 TRBV7-9 once .
TGTGCCAGCGGAGCGGGACTAGCGGCTAGCACAGATACGCAGTATTTT CASGAGLAASTDTQYF TRBJ2-3 TRBV9 . TRBD2
TGTGCCAGCAGCCATCCGGGAGGGAAGATAATCGGGGAGCTGTTTTTT CASSHPGGKIIGELFF TRBJ2-2 TRBV7-2 . TRBD2
TGCAGCGTGGGGACAGTAGTAGCAGATACGCAGTATTTT CSVGTVVADTQYF TRBJ2-3 TRBV29-1 . TRBD1
TGTGCCAGCAGCTCAACGTCGGCAGATACGCAGTATTTT CASSSTSADTQYF TRBJ2-3 TRBV11-3 . .
TGTGCCAGCAGCTTAGAGGGTAGTACGTCCTACGAGCAGTACTTC CASSLEGSTSYEQYF TRBJ2-7 TRBV11-2 . .
TGTGCCAGCAGCCTAGGGGGGTACAATGAGCAGTTCTTC CASSLGGYNEQFF TRBJ2-1 TRBV2 . .
TGCGCCAGCAGCCAATTAGCGGGGATCTTCACAGATACGCAGTATTTT CASSQLAGIFTDTQYF TRBJ2-3 TRBV4-1 . TRBD2
TGTGCCTGGAGTGTACGGGTTCGGGTACATGGCTACACCTTC CAWSVRVRVHGYTF TRBJ1-2 TRBV30 once .
TGCGCCAGCAGCTTGGGACAGGGCATGAACACTGAAGCTTTCTTT CASSLGQGMNTEAFF TRBJ1-1 TRBV5-1 . TRBD1
TGCGCCAGCAGCTTGGATCTTACACGAGCAGATACGCAGTATTTT CASSLDLTRADTQYF TRBJ2-3 TRBV5-1 . .
TGTGCCAGTAGTATAACCCCGCATGGCAATCAGCCCCAGCATTTT CASSITPHGNQPQHF TRBJ1-5 TRBV19 . .
TGTGCCAGCAGTAATGGGAGGGGGTACAATGAGCAGTTCTTC CASSNGRGYNEQFF TRBJ2-1 TRBV6-5 . .
TGTGCCAGCAGCCTAAGAAGCGGGGGGTCCTACGAGCAGTACTTC CASSLRSGGSYEQYF TRBJ2-7 TRBV11-2 . TRBD2
TGTGCCAGCAGCTCCGGACTCATCACAGATACGCAGTATTTT CASSSGLITDTQYF TRBJ2-3 TRBV5-4 . .
TGCAGCGTTGACTGGGCAGGGGGTACCGAGACCCAGTACTTC CSVDWAGGTETQYF TRBJ2-5 TRBV29-1 . TRBD1
TGTGCCAGTACAGGAATAGCGATGAGCTCCTACAATGAGCAGTTCTTC CASTGIAMSSYNEQFF TRBJ2-1 TRBV5-5 . .
TGCGCCAGCAGCGGCGGGGAACTACCCGCGGATACGCAGTATTTT CASSGGELPADTQYF TRBJ2-3 TRBV5-1 . .
TGTGCCAGCAGCCGGCACTTAGACAATGAGCAGTTCTTC CASSRHLDNEQFF TRBJ2-1 TRBV11-3 . .
TGTGCCAGCAGCTTAGCCCGGACAGGCGAGCAGTACTTC CASSLARTGEQYF TRBJ2-7 TRBV7-3 . TRBD1
TGTGCCAGCACGTTTTTAGCTAACTATGGCTACACCTTC CASTFLANYGYTF TRBJ1-2 TRBV6-1 . .